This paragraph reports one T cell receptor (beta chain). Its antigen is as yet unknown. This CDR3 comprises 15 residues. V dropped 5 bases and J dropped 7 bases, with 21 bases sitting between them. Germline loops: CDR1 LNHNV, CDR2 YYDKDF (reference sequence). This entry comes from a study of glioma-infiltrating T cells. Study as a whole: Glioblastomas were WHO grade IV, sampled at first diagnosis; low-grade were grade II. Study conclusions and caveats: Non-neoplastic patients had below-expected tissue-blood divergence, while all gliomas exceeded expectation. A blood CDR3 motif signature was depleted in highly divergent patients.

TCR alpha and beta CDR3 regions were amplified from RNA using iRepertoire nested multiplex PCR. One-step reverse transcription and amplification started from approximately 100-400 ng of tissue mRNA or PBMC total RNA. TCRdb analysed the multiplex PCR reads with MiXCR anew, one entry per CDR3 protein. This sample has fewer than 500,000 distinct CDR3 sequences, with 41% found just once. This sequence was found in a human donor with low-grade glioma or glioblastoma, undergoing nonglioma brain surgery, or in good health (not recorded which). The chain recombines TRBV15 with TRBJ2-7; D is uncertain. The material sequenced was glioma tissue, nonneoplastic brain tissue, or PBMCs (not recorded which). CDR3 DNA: TGTGCCACCAGCGGATACGGCACGCTCCCGTCGGAGCAGTACTTC. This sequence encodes CATSGYGTLPSEQYF.